The source of this T cell receptor (beta chain) is a study of blood T cell repertoires in COVID-19. Study context: Samples came from the United States, Italy and Spain, spanning acute and convalescent COVID-19.

Authors' methods: It was from reference gene primer amplification that nucleated cell counts were estimated. Profiling relied on immunoSEQ multiplex PCR, and the TCRdb table lists in-frame clones only, not all of them. For V, J and clone size, that table is used; D and trimming come from the DNA. The repertoire holds approximately 280,000 clones, with around 85% as singletons. The germline V and J ends were trimmed by 8 bases and 1 base, with 6 bases remaining between them. The CDR3 loop spans 13 amino acids. Per the germline V gene, CDR1 is SGHVS and CDR2 is FQNEAQ. This receptor was obtained from a woman in her fifties or sixties who had recovered from COVID-19. The chain has TRBV7-8 and TRBJ1-6; D unresolved. Sequenced material: PBMCs or T cells enriched from blood (not recorded which). As DNA, the CDR3 is TGTGCCAGCGTGAGATCCTATAATTCACCCCTCCACTTT. Residues: CASVRSYNSPLHF.